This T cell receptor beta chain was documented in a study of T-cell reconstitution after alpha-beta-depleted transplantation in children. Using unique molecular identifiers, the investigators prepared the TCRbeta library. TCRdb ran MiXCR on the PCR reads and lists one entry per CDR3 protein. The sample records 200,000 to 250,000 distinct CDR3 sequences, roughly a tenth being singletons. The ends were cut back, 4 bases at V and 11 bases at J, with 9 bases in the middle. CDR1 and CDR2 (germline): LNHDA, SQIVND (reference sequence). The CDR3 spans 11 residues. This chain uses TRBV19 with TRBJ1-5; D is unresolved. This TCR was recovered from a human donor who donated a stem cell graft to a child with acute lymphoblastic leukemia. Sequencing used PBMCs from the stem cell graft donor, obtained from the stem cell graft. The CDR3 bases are TGTGCCAGTAGTAGAGAAAGGGCCCAGCATTTT. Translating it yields CASSRERAQHF.